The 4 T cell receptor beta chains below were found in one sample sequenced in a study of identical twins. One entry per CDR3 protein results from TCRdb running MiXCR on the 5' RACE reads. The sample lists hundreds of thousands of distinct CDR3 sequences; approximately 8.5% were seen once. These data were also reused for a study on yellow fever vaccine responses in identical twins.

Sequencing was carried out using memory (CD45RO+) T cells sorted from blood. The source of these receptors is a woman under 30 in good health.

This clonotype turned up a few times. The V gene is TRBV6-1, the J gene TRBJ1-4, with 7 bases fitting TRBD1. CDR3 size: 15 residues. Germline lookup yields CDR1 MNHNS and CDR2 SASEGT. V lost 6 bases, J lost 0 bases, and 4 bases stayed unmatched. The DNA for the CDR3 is TGTGCCAGCAGGGCCGGGACAGCAACTAATGAAAAACTGTTTTTT. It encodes CASRAGTATNEKLFF.

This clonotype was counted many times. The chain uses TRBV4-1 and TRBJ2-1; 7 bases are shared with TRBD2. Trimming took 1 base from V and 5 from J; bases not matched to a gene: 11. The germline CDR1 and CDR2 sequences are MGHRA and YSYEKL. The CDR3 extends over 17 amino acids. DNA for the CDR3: TGCGCCAGCAGCCAAGTCGCTCGAGCGGGGAAAGACAATGAGCAGTTCTTC. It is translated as CASSQVARAGKDNEQFF.

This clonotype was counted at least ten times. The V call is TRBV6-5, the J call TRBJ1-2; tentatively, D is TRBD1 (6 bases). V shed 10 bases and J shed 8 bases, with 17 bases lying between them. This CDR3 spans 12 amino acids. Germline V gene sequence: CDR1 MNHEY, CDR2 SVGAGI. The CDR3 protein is CATATGAQGYTF. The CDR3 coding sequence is TGTGCCACCGCGACGGGGGCGCAGGGCTACACCTTC.

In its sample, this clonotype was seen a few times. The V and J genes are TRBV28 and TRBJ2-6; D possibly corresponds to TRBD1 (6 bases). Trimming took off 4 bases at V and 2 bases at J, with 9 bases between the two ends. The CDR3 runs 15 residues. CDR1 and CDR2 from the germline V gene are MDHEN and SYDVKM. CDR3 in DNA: TGTGCCAGCAGTTACAGGGTTCCTGGGGCCAACGTCCTGACTTTC. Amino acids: CASSYRVPGANVLTF. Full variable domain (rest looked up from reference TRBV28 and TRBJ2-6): DVKVTQSSRYLVKRTGEKVFLECVQDMDHENMFWYRQDPGLGLRLIYFSYDVKMKEKGDIPEGYSVSREKKERFSLILESASTNQTSMYLCASSYRVPGANVLTFGAGSRLTVL.